The 19 T cell receptor beta chains presented below share a single source sample, sequenced in a study of Graves' ophthalmopathy and Graves' hyperthyroidism (dated by TCRdb to the late 2010s). Reads for this sample came from an Illumina HiSeq 2000. TCR beta CDR3 regions were amplified from RNA transcripts for repertoire sequencing. A first-round RT-PCR used HTBI primers with the Qiagen OneStep RT-PCR kit, followed by a second-round multiplex PCR, size selection and purification. TCRdb itself trimmed the public reads at Q25 with fastp, ran MiXCR and retained productive beta chains. Rows are unified per CDR3 protein, each entry keeping the most common DNA and genes. This sample lists some 400,000 distinct CDR3 sequences; 15% to 20% were detected once. Clones ranked in the top ten supply about 1.4% of the sample. Material for sequencing was peripheral blood. Source of these receptors: a woman aged 18-29 years with Graves' ophthalmopathy. Donor details come from another sample of the same person, matched by shared clones.

This clonotype was observed at least ten times. The chain is built from TRBV28 and TRBJ1-6; tentatively, D is TRBD1 (5 bases). Germline V gives CDR1 MDHEN, CDR2 SYDVKM. The CDR3 sequence is 12 residues long. V dropped 7 bases and J dropped 7 bases, with 8 bases sitting between them. The CDR3 coding sequence is TGTGCCAGCAAACAGGCAAATTCACCCCTCCACTTT. Residues: CASKQANSPLHF. Complete variable domain (other parts from reference TRBV28 and TRBJ1-6): DVKVTQSSRYLVKRTGEKVFLECVQDMDHENMFWYRQDPGLGLRLIYFSYDVKMKEKGDIPEGYSVSREKKERFSLILESASTNQTSMYLCASKQANSPLHFGNGTRLTVT.

In this sample, this clonotype turned up many times. This chain links TRBV29-1 with TRBJ1-1; 7 bases map to TRBD1. Losses at the gene ends were 3 bases for V and 4 bases for J; bases not matched to a gene: 11. The CDR3 is made up of 15 amino acids. CDR1 SQVTM and CDR2 ANQGSEA come from the germline V gene. CDR3 residues: CSVEGRGTQGTEAFF. The CDR3 DNA sequence: TGCAGCGTTGAGGGCAGGGGGACCCAGGGCACTGAAGCTTTCTTT.

This clonotype was seen at least ten times. The chain carries TRBV6-1 and TRBJ1-3; D ambiguous. Germline CDR1 and CDR2: MNHNS and SASEGT. This CDR3 has 15 residues. Trimming removed 1 base at V and 4 bases at J, with 11 bases between. The CDR3 nucleotides are TGTGCCAGCAGTGAAGGTGGCAGTATGGGAAACACCATATATTTT. Translating it yields CASSEGGSMGNTIYF.

This clonotype has ten or more counts. This chain connects TRBV24-1 to TRBJ2-7; 10 bases match TRBD2. CDR1 KGHDR and CDR2 SFDVKD come from the germline V gene. The CDR3 contains 15 residues. The junction had 5 bases not matched to a gene; V was cut back by 2 bases and J by 5 bases. CDR3 sequence: CATSDSGLANHEQYF. The CDR3 DNA is TGTGCCACCAGTGATTCGGGACTAGCGAACCACGAGCAGTACTTC.

This clonotype was seen at least ten times. The chain links TRBV11-1 to TRBJ1-3; D is uncertain. The germline V and J ends were trimmed by 4 bases and 0 bases, with 16 bases remaining between them. Per germline, CDR1 SGHAT and CDR2 FQDESV (reference sequence). This CDR3 is 17 amino acids long. The CDR3 reads CASSSKRLSPSGNTIYF. The CDR3, as DNA: TGTGCCAGCAGCTCTAAGAGGCTAAGTCCCTCTGGAAACACCATATATTTT.

This chain uses TRBV28 with TRBJ1-1; weak D call: TRBD1 (5 bases). This CDR3 spans 14 amino acids. Germline V gene data show CDR1 as MDHEN and CDR2 as SYDVKM. V gave up 10 bases and J gave up 0 bases, with 15 bases separating them. The CDR3 DNA reads as TGTGCCACCAACGGCGGGGGGTTGAACACTGAAGCTTTCTTT. Translated, it gives CATNGGGLNTEAFF.

This clonotype was counted at least ten times. The chain combines TRBV10-3 with TRBJ1-5; D is unclear. V dropped 6 bases and J dropped 1 base, with 10 bases sitting between them. CDR3 length: 14 residues. Germline assignment: CDR1 ENHRY and CDR2 SYGVKD. This CDR3 is CAISRSGSNQPQHF. CDR3 sequence (DNA): TGTGCCATCAGCAGGAGTGGGAGCAATCAGCCCCAGCATTTT.

The sample holds many counts of this clonotype. The chain recombines TRBV7-9 with TRBJ2-5, with TRBD2 matching 10 bases. CDR3 length equals 15 residues. The V segment lost 5 bases and the J segment 5 bases; nucleotides outside the gene matches: 8. CDR1 SEHNR and CDR2 FQNEAQ come from the germline V gene (reference sequence). The CDR3 is CASSPSGRAVETQYF. The CDR3 DNA is TGTGCCAGCAGCCCGAGCGGGAGGGCCGTCGAGACCCAGTACTTC.

This clonotype was counted many times. In DNA, the CDR3 is TGTGCCAGCTCACCACCGGGCTTTCCTGGATCGAACACTGAAGCTTTCTTT. As protein: CASSPPGFPGSNTEAFF. The V gene is TRBV18, the J gene TRBJ1-1; D gene ambiguous. V was shortened by 0 bases and J by 1 base, with 15 bases between the two germline ends. Germline CDR1 KGHSH, CDR2 LQKENI. CDR3 size: 17 residues.

This clonotype was detected many times. CDR3 residues: CASSPLGQGATETQYF. The CDR3 nucleotides are TGTGCCAGCTCACCTTTAGGACAGGGGGCGACGGAGACCCAGTACTTC. The V and J genes are TRBV18 and TRBJ2-5, with TRBD1 matching 11 bases. V lost 3 bases and J lost 5; bases outside the gene matches: 8. This CDR3 is 16 amino acids long. The germline V gene encodes CDR1 KGHSH and CDR2 LQKENI.

This clonotype was observed at least ten times. The J gene is TRBJ1-1, the V gene TRBV10-3; 9 bases line up with TRBD1. Per germline, CDR1 ENHRY and CDR2 SYGVKD. This CDR3 has 13 amino acids. The V gene end was trimmed by 6 bases and the J gene end by 5 bases; junction bases not matched to a gene: 4. In nucleotides, the CDR3 is TGTGCCATCAGGGGGACAGGGTGGACTGAAGCTTTCTTT. This translates into CAIRGTGWTEAFF.

This clonotype was seen repeatedly, ten times or more. V gene TRBV7-9 combines with J gene TRBJ2-7; TRBD1 or TRBD2 may be the D gene (6 bases each). The CDR3 loop spans 13 amino acids. Trimming pared 5 bases from V and 6 bases from J, leaving 14 bases between. CDR1 is SEHNR, CDR2 FQNEAQ, per germline (reference sequence). The CDR3, as DNA: TGTGCCAGCAGCCCCCGGGGGCTAAGCGAGCAGTACTTC. It encodes CASSPRGLSEQYF.

To note about this clonotype: At one of its ends the junction is not consistent with the germline gene, which may arise from a read error. The rearrangement uses TRBV6-4 and TRBJ1-5; D is perhaps TRBD1 (5 bases). The CDR3 runs 15 residues. Germline CDR1 MRHNA, CDR2 SNTAGT. This CDR3 is CASSYSPRDDQPQHF. CDR3 nucleotides: TGTGCCAGCAGTTACTCGCCCAGGGACGATCAGCCCCAGCATTTT.

This clonotype was seen a few times. This chain's CDR3 is CASSTPQGLAQPQHF. CDR3 nucleotide sequence: TGTGCCAGCAGTACACCGCAGGGATTAGCTCAGCCCCAGCATTTT. The chain links TRBV6-1 to TRBJ1-5; a weak D match, TRBD1 (5 bases). The CDR3 is 15 residues long. The germline gives CDR1 MNHNS, CDR2 SASEGT. V shed 5 bases and J shed 6 bases, with 17 bases lying between them.

CDR3 sequence reads: CASSLGAGGREKNYEQYF. CDR3 DNA: TGTGCCAGCAGCTTAGGCGCCGGAGGCAGGGAAAAAAACTACGAGCAGTACTTC. The V gene is TRBV11-1, the J gene TRBJ2-7; D possibly matches TRBD1 or TRBD2 (5 bases each). The germline V gene has CDR1 SGHAT and CDR2 FQDESV (reference sequence). This CDR3 has 18 residues. V lost 1 base, J lost 3 bases, and 22 bases lay in between.

This clonotype came up many times. J is TRBJ1-5 and V is TRBV28; weak D call: TRBD1 (6 bases). Germline-derived CDR1 and CDR2 are MDHEN and SYDVKM. Trimming shortened V by 2 bases and J by 1 base, and 15 bases separated the two germline ends. The CDR3 consists of 17 residues. The CDR3 protein is CASSLVGAWGSNQPQHF. CDR3 nucleotides: TGTGCCAGCAGTTTAGTGGGGGCCTGGGGGAGCAATCAGCCCCAGCATTTT.

This clonotype was recorded only once. A much larger clonotype is one base distant, so this may be a read error. J is TRBJ1-1 and V is TRBV7-9, with 8 bases that match TRBD1. In germline, CDR1 is SEHNR, CDR2 FQNEAQ (reference sequence). V shed 1 base, J shed 3 bases, and the junction held 4 bases outside the gene matches. The CDR3 spans 15 residues. CDR3 in amino acids: CASSLGTGLDTEAFF. The CDR3, as DNA: TGTGCCAGCAGCTTAGGGACAGGGTTGGACACTGAAGCTTTCTTT. Full variable domain (missing parts from reference TRBV7-9 and TRBJ1-1): DTGVSQNPRHKITKRGQNVTFRCDPISEHNRLYWYRQTLGQGPEFLTYFQNEAQLEKSRLLSDRFSAERPKGSFSTLEIQRTEQGDSAMYLCASSLGTGLDTEAFFGQGTRLTVV.

This clonotype has ten or more counts. The V gene is TRBV7-2, the J gene TRBJ1-6; tentative D call: TRBD1 (6 bases). From germline, CDR1 is SGHTA and CDR2 FQGNSA. Trimming left V 5 bases short and J 7 bases short, with 15 bases between. The CDR3 runs 15 residues. The CDR3 DNA reads TGTGCCAGCAGCCCGATAGGGGGGAACAATTCACCCCTCCACTTT. Its protein is CASSPIGGNNSPLHF.

This clonotype was seen at least ten times. The chain couples TRBV11-2 to TRBJ2-3; TRBD2 matches 10 bases. The CDR3 consists of 16 residues. The V and J ends lost 3 bases and 2 bases, in that order; junction bases with no gene match: 5. Germline V gene data show CDR1 as SGHAT and CDR2 as FQNNGV. CDR3 sequence reads: CASSFVAGGPTDTQYF. CDR3 in DNA: TGTGCCAGCAGCTTTGTAGCGGGAGGCCCCACAGATACGCAGTATTTT.